The present TCR beta chain was sequenced within a study of OX40 agonist ivuxolimab in advanced cancers. Per germline, CDR1 SGHVS and CDR2 FNYEAQ. This CDR3 comprises 13 residues. Trimming took off 1 base at V and 8 bases at J, with 8 bases between the two ends. The assay was immunoSEQ multiplex PCR, and TCRdb's table has in-frame clones only and misses some. This table holds roughly 20,000 clones, 83% found once. This rearrangement joins TRBV7-6 to TRBJ2-2; D not resolved. The sample consisted of CD4+ or CD8+ T cells sorted from blood, taken in a trial of the OX40 agonist ivuxolimab. The TCR originated in an adult with an advanced solid tumor such as melanoma, head and neck, liver or kidney cancer. The CDR3 DNA is TGTGCCAGCAGCTTAGATTCTCCTGGGGAGCTGTTTTTT. This sequence encodes CASSLDSPGELFF.